The entry below describes one T cell receptor (beta chain). The entry originates in a study of shared T cell receptors in the human thymus. The CDR3 runs 14 residues. The V end lost 1 base, the J end lost 4 bases, and 8 bases lay between the germline ends. Germline assignment: CDR1 SGHTA and CDR2 FQGNSA. The repertoire was sequenced with immunoSEQ multiplex PCR; TCRdb's copy has only in-frame clones and lacks some. The sample consists of 540,000 or so clones, more than 75% of them appearing once. The data also belong to a second study, concerning human thymus T cells. That report adds: Having surgery to correct congenital heart defects, healthy Finnish infants acted as the donors. Thymus specimens were resections from corrective heart surgery. Thymic as well as blood repertoires seemed to favor certain V and J genes unevenly.

The TCR originated in a boy in the first two years of life with a congenital heart defect. This chain connects TRBV7-2 to TRBJ2-1; D uncertain. The sequenced material came from thymocytes. The CDR3 DNA follows: TGTGCCAGCAGCTTAGGTCCAGGTTACAATGAGCAGTTCTTC. Translated, it gives CASSLGPGYNEQFF. The entire variable domain, with the rest obtained from reference TRBV7-2 and TRBJ2-1, is as follows: GAGVSQSPSNKVTEKGKDVELRCDPISGHTALYWYRQSLGQGLEFLIYFQGNSAPDKSGLPSDRFSAERTGGSVSTLTIQRTQQEDSAVYLCASSLGPGYNEQFFGPGTRLTVL.